This is a list of T cell receptor beta chains from one sample in a study of cytomegalovirus exposure and HLA in healthy donors. The repertoire was sequenced with immunoSEQ multiplex PCR; TCRdb's copy has only in-frame clones and lacks some. The sample table includes fewer than 110,000 clones. Specimen: PBMCs. These receptors all stem from a man aged 35 to 55 in good health and CMV-seronegative. Both conserved end residues are part of each CDR3.

j_gene: TRBJ1-1; v_gene: TRBV2; CDR3aa: CASTGQNTEAFF
j_gene: TRBJ2-1; v_gene: TRBV4-1; CDR3aa: CASSQADRVDNEQFF
j_gene: TRBJ1-3; v_gene: TRBV4-3; CDR3aa: CASSQDVPTGTSGNTIYF
j_gene: TRBJ1-6; v_gene: TRBV5-4; CDR3aa: CASTYSTGPGNSPLHF
j_gene: TRBJ2-1; v_gene: TRBV10-1; CDR3aa: CASSETSVEQFF
j_gene: TRBJ2-2; v_gene: TRBV5-8; CDR3aa: CASSRRLAGAHTGELFF
j_gene: TRBJ1-1; v_gene: TRBV30; CDR3aa: CAWSYWGGSGTEAFF
j_gene: TRBJ2-1; v_gene: TRBV27; CDR3aa: CASSSLPGLRGDEQFF
j_gene: TRBJ1-1; v_gene: TRBV7-9; CDR3aa: CASSLAAEAFF
j_gene: TRBJ2-5; v_gene: TRBV9; CDR3aa: CASSVDFRETQYF
j_gene: TRBJ1-2; v_gene: TRBV7-2; CDR3aa: CASSPNSLGQGYGYTF
j_gene: TRBJ2-7; v_gene: TRBV2; CDR3aa: CASSEQGFNEQYF
j_gene: TRBJ2-5; v_gene: TRBV19; CDR3aa: CASRTGTGGETQYF
j_gene: TRBJ1-2; v_gene: TRBV30; CDR3aa: CAWTSPGGYTF
j_gene: TRBJ2-3; v_gene: TRBV19; CDR3aa: CASKPTGANTDTQYF
j_gene: TRBJ2-7; v_gene: TRBV5-3; CDR3aa: CARSLVGPSRNYEQYF
j_gene: TRBJ1-1; v_gene: TRBV2; CDR3aa: CASSAVGGNTEAFF
j_gene: TRBJ1-2; v_gene: TRBV5-4; CDR3aa: CASSLESGVYGYTF
j_gene: TRBJ2-7; v_gene: TRBV29-1; CDR3aa: CSVSPGLAVTYEQYF
j_gene: TRBJ2-1; v_gene: TRBV29-1; CDR3aa: CSVVLSVVEQFF
j_gene: TRBJ2-5; v_gene: TRBV29-1; CDR3aa: CSVETWGQGQLQETQYF
j_gene: TRBJ2-2; v_gene: TRBV2; CDR3aa: CASKTGTTTGELFF
j_gene: TRBJ2-3; v_gene: TRBV5-1; CDR3aa: CASSLTSGGMRDTQYF
j_gene: TRBJ2-5; v_gene: TRBV11-2; CDR3aa: CASSWGTSQEAQYF
j_gene: TRBJ2-7; v_gene: TRBV6-1; CDR3aa: CASLDRGPYEQYF
j_gene: TRBJ1-2; v_gene: TRBV11-2; CDR3aa: CASSLGTGDGYTF
j_gene: TRBJ2-7; v_gene: TRBV18; CDR3aa: CASSQRSVDEQYF
j_gene: TRBJ1-3; v_gene: TRBV29-1; CDR3aa: CSVAGGSGNTIYF
j_gene: TRBJ2-2; v_gene: TRBV18; CDR3aa: CASSPGLLSNTGELFF
j_gene: TRBJ1-5; v_gene: TRBV11-2; CDR3aa: CASSLDLAGDQPQHF
j_gene: TRBJ2-3; v_gene: TRBV4-3; CDR3aa: CASSQDKLAAYVTDTQYF
j_gene: TRBJ1-6; v_gene: TRBV7-2; CDR3aa: CASRGQDYNSPLHF
j_gene: TRBJ2-5; v_gene: TRBV11-2; CDR3aa: CASSLDPAGETQYF
j_gene: TRBJ2-1; v_gene: TRBV5-1; CDR3aa: CASRGDNEQFF
j_gene: TRBJ2-1; v_gene: TRBV7-6; CDR3aa: CASSLGVSSYNEQFF
j_gene: TRBJ1-5; v_gene: TRBV30; CDR3aa: CAWRSGGLDQPQHF
j_gene: TRBJ2-4; v_gene: TRBV19; CDR3aa: CASSIERTKNIQYF
j_gene: TRBJ1-3; v_gene: TRBV5-1; CDR3aa: CASSLGPGGSGNTIYF
j_gene: TRBJ2-7; v_gene: TRBV28; CDR3aa: CASSLTRQGGEQYF
j_gene: TRBJ1-3; v_gene: TRBV9; CDR3aa: CASSPRDSRSGNTIYF
j_gene: TRBJ2-2; v_gene: TRBV19; CDR3aa: CASRLDRGSSGELFF
j_gene: TRBJ1-1; v_gene: TRBV27; CDR3aa: CASSLSGRGIEAFF
j_gene: TRBJ1-1; v_gene: TRBV7-2; CDR3aa: CASSLVGGGHTEAFF
j_gene: TRBJ2-7; v_gene: TRBV28; CDR3aa: CASSSRRPSGGEQYF
j_gene: TRBJ2-1; v_gene: TRBV27; CDR3aa: CASSSTAGGYEQFF
j_gene: TRBJ2-2; v_gene: TRBV2; CDR3aa: CASSEISIGELFF
j_gene: TRBJ1-4; v_gene: TRBV18; CDR3aa: CASSVGQGNEKLFF
j_gene: TRBJ2-7; v_gene: TRBV18; CDR3aa: CASSPPGAGGSSYEQYF
j_gene: TRBJ2-7; v_gene: TRBV7-2; CDR3aa: CASSPSGTAYEQYF
j_gene: TRBJ2-1; v_gene: TRBV7-6; CDR3aa: CASRTSGSGNEQFF
j_gene: TRBJ2-1; v_gene: TRBV10-3; CDR3aa: CAISERGGLNEQFF
j_gene: TRBJ2-7; v_gene: TRBV9; CDR3aa: CASSPLGGEQYF
j_gene: TRBJ2-3; v_gene: TRBV4-2; CDR3aa: CASSPQAGGLSTSDTQYF
j_gene: TRBJ2-1; v_gene: TRBV4-2; CDR3aa: CASSQLPAGNNEQFF
j_gene: TRBJ2-2; v_gene: TRBV6-4; CDR3aa: CASSGTSGVNTGELFF
j_gene: TRBJ2-1; v_gene: TRBV14; CDR3aa: CASSPRTGNEQFF
j_gene: TRBJ1-3; v_gene: TRBV6-1; CDR3aa: CASSERYTIYF
j_gene: TRBJ1-1; v_gene: TRBV7-9; CDR3aa: CASSLKGVDTEAFF
j_gene: TRBJ2-3; v_gene: TRBV5-1; CDR3aa: CASSPDPKRGTDTQYF